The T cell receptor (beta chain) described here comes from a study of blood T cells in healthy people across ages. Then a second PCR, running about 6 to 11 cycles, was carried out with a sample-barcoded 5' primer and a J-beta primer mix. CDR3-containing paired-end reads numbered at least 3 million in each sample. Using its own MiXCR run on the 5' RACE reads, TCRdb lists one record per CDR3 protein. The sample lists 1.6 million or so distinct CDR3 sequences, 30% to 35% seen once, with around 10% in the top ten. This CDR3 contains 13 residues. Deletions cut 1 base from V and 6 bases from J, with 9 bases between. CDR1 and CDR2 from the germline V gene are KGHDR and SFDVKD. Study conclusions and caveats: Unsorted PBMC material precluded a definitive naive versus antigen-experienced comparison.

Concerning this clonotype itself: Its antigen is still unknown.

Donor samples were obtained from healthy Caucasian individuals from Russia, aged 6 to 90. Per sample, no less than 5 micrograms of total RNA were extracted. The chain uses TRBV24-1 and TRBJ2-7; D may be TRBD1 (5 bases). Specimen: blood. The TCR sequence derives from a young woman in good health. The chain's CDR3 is CATSDLAGREQYF. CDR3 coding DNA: TGTGCCACCAGTGATTTAGCAGGGCGCGAGCAGTACTTC.